Listed below are T cell receptor beta chains from one sample, sequenced in a study of blood T cell repertoires in COVID-19. This table comes from immunoSEQ multiplex PCR, and its TCRdb copy is limited to in-frame clones, with some not included. The table has around 140,000 clones, approximately 85% seen once; the top ten hold roughly 3.4%. The sequenced sample consisted of PBMCs or T cells enriched from blood (not recorded which). The receptors were sampled from a woman in her 50s with acute COVID-19. CDR3s include the opening cysteine and the closing phenylalanine or tryptophan.

J gene,V gene,CDR3 length,CDR3 protein
TRBJ2-2,TRBV25-1,16,CASSEASDGDTGELFF
TRBJ2-3,TRBV2,14,CASSGEAVPDTQYF
TRBJ1-1,TRBV4-1,15,CASSQGQGLDTEAFF
TRBJ1-1,TRBV23-1,13,CASIGPQAGEAFF
TRBJ2-7,TRBV6-5,14,CASFAAGGSYEQYF
TRBJ2-5,TRBV11-3,19,CASSPGTSGRGWEKETQYF
TRBJ2-3,TRBV7-6,15,CASSLGTSGEDTQYF
TRBJ1-5,TRBV10-2,14,CASSESSRSQPQHF
TRBJ2-3,TRBV10-3,14,CASGPGLATDTQYF
TRBJ2-4,TRBV7-2,17,CASSRDRGHGTQNIQYF
TRBJ1-1,TRBV29-1,13,CSVALQGSTEAFF
TRBJ2-3,TRBV7-3,14,CASSSGLEADTQYF
TRBJ2-7,TRBV14,14,CASSFGTGVYEQYF
TRBJ2-5,TRBV20-1,11,CSATTRGTQYF
TRBJ2-6,TRBV6-1,17,CASSERTGPSGANVLTF
TRBJ2-3,TRBV27,22,CASSFYGLAGGVSYLGTDTQYF
TRBJ1-1,TRBV18,17,CASSPLAQRDGNTEAFF
TRBJ1-2,TRBV7-2,14,CASSSRTGIYGYTF
TRBJ1-1,TRBV15,14,CATSRGRENTEAFF
TRBJ2-3,TRBV7-2,14,CASSLADWPNTQYF
TRBJ2-2,TRBV7-3,14,CASSPSGRRGELFF
TRBJ2-7,TRBV18,16,CASSPRIGGRNHEQYF
TRBJ2-5,TRBV25-1,15,CASSESVGPQETQYF
TRBJ1-1,TRBV3-1/TRBV3-2,15,CASSQDPVGGTEAFF
TRBJ2-3,TRBV7-9,14,CASSLGGITDTQYF
TRBJ1-1,TRBV19,15,CASSLRGYMNTEAFF
TRBJ1-4,TRBV27,15,CASSQQAATNEKLFF
TRBJ2-3,TRBV5-6,12,CASSLVADTQYF
TRBJ2-5,TRBV9,13,CASGLAVSETQYF
TRBJ2-1,TRBV7-2,14,CASSSRLANNEQFF
TRBJ1-3,TRBV30,14,CAWSAGLDGNTIYF
TRBJ1-2,TRBV19,14,CASRNTGGADGYTF
TRBJ1-1,TRBV5-4,12,CASSWTGSEAFF
TRBJ1-1,TRBV6-5,15,CASSYGDRAGTEAFF
TRBJ2-3,TRBV2,14,CASIDAQITVTQYF
TRBJ2-7,TRBV19,16,CASSSQGRQTSYEQYF
TRBJ2-7,TRBV14,16,CASSQAGRGTSYEQYF
TRBJ2-7,TRBV7-3,15,CASSPGGVGVSEQYF
TRBJ1-2,TRBV7-9,15,CASSQSEAGSYGYTF
TRBJ1-1,TRBV3-1/TRBV3-2,12,CASSQAQGGAFF
TRBJ2-7,TRBV12-3/TRBV12-4,13,CASSRVSSYEQYF
TRBJ2-7,TRBV9,13,CASSAYGSYEQYF
TRBJ1-1,TRBV5-1,15,CASSYLTRSGTEAFF
TRBJ2-7,TRBV2,13,CASMRQATYEQYF
TRBJ2-1,TRBV3-1/TRBV3-2,17,CASSQYSLQGSYNEQFF
TRBJ1-2,TRBV6-2/TRBV6-3,14,CASSYAQGGYGYTF
TRBJ1-3,TRBV4-2,16,CASSQDPAGSGNTIYF
TRBJ2-2,TRBV5-1,16,CASSPLAGGPTGELFF
TRBJ2-3,TRBV9,12,CASSAFRDTQYF
TRBJ1-2,TRBV2,14,CASRRTGGNYGYTF
TRBJ2-7,TRBV2,14,CASRRLATSYEQYF
TRBJ2-3,TRBV4-3,18,CASSQEPKTSGRIDTQYF
TRBJ2-1,TRBV7-3,15,CASSLYPGTKNEQFF
TRBJ1-2,TRBV5-4,15,CASSHRDRDDYGYTF
TRBJ2-3,TRBV19,16,CASSMGPWGVADTQYF